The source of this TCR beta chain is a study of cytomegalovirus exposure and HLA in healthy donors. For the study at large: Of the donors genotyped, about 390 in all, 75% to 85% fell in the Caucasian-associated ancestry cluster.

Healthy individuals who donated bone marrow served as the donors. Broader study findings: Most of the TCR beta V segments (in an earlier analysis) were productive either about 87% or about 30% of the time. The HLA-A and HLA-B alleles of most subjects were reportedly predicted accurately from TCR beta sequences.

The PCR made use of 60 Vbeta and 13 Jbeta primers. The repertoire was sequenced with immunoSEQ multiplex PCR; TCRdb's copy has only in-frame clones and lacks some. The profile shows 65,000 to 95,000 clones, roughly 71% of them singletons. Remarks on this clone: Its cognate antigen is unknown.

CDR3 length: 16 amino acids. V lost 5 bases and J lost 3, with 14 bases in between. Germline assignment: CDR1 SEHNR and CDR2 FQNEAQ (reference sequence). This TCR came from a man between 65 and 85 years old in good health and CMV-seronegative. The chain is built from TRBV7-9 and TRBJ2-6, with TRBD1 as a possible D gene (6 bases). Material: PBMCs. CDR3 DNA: TGTGCCAGCAGCCAACAGGGTGGGGGTGGGGCCAACGTCCTGACTTTC. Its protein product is CASSQQGGGGANVLTF.